The clone carrying this TCR beta chain was recorded at least ten times. The target antigen is unknown. MiXCR was run by TCRdb on the reads, yielding one entry per CDR3 protein. The sample comprises 200,000 to 300,000 distinct CDR3 sequences, around 8.7% of which are singletons, and more than 12% rests with the top ten. The length of the CDR3 is 15 residues. Looked up from germline, CDR1 is SGHTA and CDR2 is FQGNSA. V was pared by 1 base and J by 4 bases, with 11 bases between. This sample is drawn from a study of T cell repertoires in cytomegalovirus infection. Study details: Indications of both CMV infection and matching HLA type were provided by public TCR beta signatures.

Regarding the study as a whole: CMV-specific TCR beta clonotypes restricted by HLA-C dominated the ex vivo response. Of the TCR beta families, the public ones yielded a cumulative frequency that identified carriers of CMV plus the relevant HLA.

Sequenced: PBMCs. The chain recombines TRBV7-2 with TRBJ1-5; D is perhaps TRBD1 (5 bases). The TCR was taken from a human donor in good health (CMV status not recorded). Some clones in this sample may be carry-over from other donors' samples. The CDR3 region is CASSLEEGRNQPQHF. CDR3 in DNA: TGTGCCAGCAGCTTAGAGGAGGGACGTAATCAGCCCCAGCATTTT.